These 26 T cell receptor beta chains share one sample of origin, sequenced in a study of blood T cell repertoires in COVID-19. Sequencing used immunoSEQ multiplex PCR; TCRdb keeps in-frame clones, though not all of them. The sample records about 210,000 clones, 80% to 90% being singletons. The sequenced material came from peripheral blood. All receptors derive from a woman aged 50 to 60 with acute or convalescent COVID-19.

The chain joins TRBV9 to TRBJ1-4; 11 positions match TRBD1. The germline V gene encodes CDR1 SGDLS and CDR2 YYNGEE. V lost 4 bases and J lost 6; bases outside the gene matches: 5. The CDR3 consists of 15 residues. CDR3 residues: CASSPGTGGYEKLFF. The CDR3, as DNA: TGTGCCAGCAGCCCCGGGACAGGGGGATATGAAAAACTGTTTTTT.

CDR3 nucleotides: TGTGCCAGCAGTCGCCCGAAGTATGCTAGCTACGAGCAGTACTTC. Protein product: CASSRPKYASYEQYF. V gene TRBV28 combines with J gene TRBJ2-7; no definite D call. This CDR3 has 15 residues. Germline CDR1 reads MDHEN; CDR2 reads SYDVKM. Between the trimmed V and J ends, which lost 5 bases and 3 bases, there was a span of 17 bases.

The chain recombines TRBV4-1 with TRBJ2-3; possibly TRBD2 for D (6 bases). The V gene's germline CDR1 is MGHRA and CDR2 YSYEKL. V lost 0 bases and J 3 bases, leaving 13 bases between the germline ends. The CDR3 runs to 16 residues. Written as DNA, the CDR3 is TGCGCCAGCAGCCAAGATCCAGGACTACGAACAGATACGCAGTATTTT. It yields the protein CASSQDPGLRTDTQYF.

V gene TRBV5-1 combines with J gene TRBJ2-7, with 7 bases matching TRBD1. V was clipped by 4 bases and J by 9 bases; unmatched bases: 13. The CDR3 contains 14 residues. Germline V lookup: CDR1 SGHRS, CDR2 YFSETQ. Here the CDR3 DNA reads TGCGCCAGCAGCCCGCGACAGGGATCCGACGGGCAGTACTTC. It encodes CASSPRQGSDGQYF.

In its sample, this clone was seen a few times. J is TRBJ1-1 and V is TRBV5-6; 10 nucleotides agree with TRBD1. CDR3 length equals 12 residues. V lost 3 bases to trimming and J lost 7 bases; unmatched junction nucleotides: 0. Germline V CDR1 and CDR2: SGHDT, YYEEEE. The CDR3 protein is CASSWDRGEAFF. In nucleotides, the CDR3 is TGTGCCAGCAGCTGGGACAGGGGTGAAGCTTTCTTT. Full variable domain (rest looked up from reference TRBV5-6 and TRBJ1-1): DAGVTQSPTHLIKTRGQQVTLRCSPKSGHDTVSWYQQALGQGPQFIFQYYEEEERQRGNFPDRFSGHQFPNYSSELNVNALLLGDSALYLCASSWDRGEAFFGQGTRLTVV.

V is TRBV18 and J is TRBJ1-4; D is possibly TRBD1 (5 bases). Trimming took off 0 bases at V and 7 bases at J, with 12 bases between the two ends. This CDR3 spans 15 amino acids. Germline V lookup: CDR1 KGHSH, CDR2 LQKENI. CDR3 sequence: CASSPPLTAGEKLFF. The CDR3 region has the DNA TGTGCCAGCTCACCACCATTGACAGCCGGTGAAAAACTGTTTTTT.

In this sample, this clone turned up once. The chain employs TRBV13 and TRBJ2-7; D possibly corresponds to TRBD2 (7 bases). The ends were cut back, 6 bases at V and 1 base at J, with 19 bases in the middle. Germline loops: CDR1 PRHDT, CDR2 FYEKMQ (reference sequence). CDR3 length equals 16 residues. The CDR3 DNA reads as TGTGCCAGCAGTTACCTGGGGGGGGCGATTTCCTACGAGCAGTACTTC. Translating gives CASSYLGGAISYEQYF.

The chain employs TRBV28 and TRBJ1-1, with unresolved D. The CDR3 covers 15 residues. V was clipped by 1 base and J by 3 bases, with 12 bases between them. Germline V CDR1 and CDR2: MDHEN, SYDVKM. The CDR3 DNA follows: TGTGCCAGCAGTTTATATGCTCTCTCGGACACTGAAGCTTTCTTT. It specifies CASSLYALSDTEAFF. The full variable domain, with the rest looked up from reference TRBV28 and TRBJ1-1, is DVKVTQSSRYLVKRTGEKVFLECVQDMDHENMFWYRQDPGLGLRLIYFSYDVKMKEKGDIPEGYSVSREKKERFSLILESASTNQTSMYLCASSLYALSDTEAFFGQGTRLTVV.

V usage is TRBV11-2 and J usage is TRBJ2-7; the match to TRBD2 covers 9 bases. Germline assignment: CDR1 SGHAT and CDR2 FQNNGV. With V trimmed by 6 bases and J by 3 bases, 9 bases remained unmatched. This CDR3 is built from 15 residues. CDR3 nucleotides: TGTGCCAGCAGTTACCAGACTAGCGGTGTCTACGAGCAGTACTTC. Residues: CASSYQTSGVYEQYF.

The V gene is TRBV5-6, the J gene TRBJ1-1, with a weak D call TRBD1 (5 bases). The CDR3 covers 14 residues. Germline CDR1 is SGHDT and CDR2 is YYEEEE. V was cut by 4 bases and J by 1 base, with 11 bases left in between. The CDR3 protein is CASSRPDRNTEAFF. The DNA of the CDR3 is TGTGCCAGCAGCCGACCAGACAGGAACACTGAAGCTTTCTTT. The variable domain in full, completed from reference TRBV5-6 and TRBJ1-1, reads DAGVTQSPTHLIKTRGQQVTLRCSPKSGHDTVSWYQQALGQGPQFIFQYYEEEERQRGNFPDRFSGHQFPNYSSELNVNALLLGDSALYLCASSRPDRNTEAFFGQGTRLTVV.

The rearrangement joins TRBV5-6 to TRBJ1-6; 7 nucleotides match TRBD1. The CDR3 runs 14 residues. Germline V gene lookup returns CDR1 SGHDT and CDR2 YYEEEE. Trimming took 5 bases from V and 5 from J; bases not matched to a gene: 4. Written as DNA, the CDR3 is TGTGCCAGCAGTCCGACAGGGAATAATTCACCCCTCCACTTT. It codes for CASSPTGNNSPLHF.

This clone has only a few counts. The genes are TRBV19 and TRBJ2-6; possibly TRBD1 for D (5 bases). Trimming pared 4 bases from V and 0 bases from J, leaving 7 bases between. Germline V gene lookup returns CDR1 LNHDA and CDR2 SQIVND (reference sequence). CDR3 size: 15 residues. The CDR3 spells CASSTGSSGANVLTF. The CDR3 DNA follows: TGTGCCAGTAGTACAGGGTCCTCTGGGGCCAACGTCCTGACTTTC.

The chain joins TRBV6-5 to TRBJ1-2; maybe TRBD1 (6 bases). Trimming took 5 bases from V and 3 from J, leaving 13 bases between them. The germline V gene encodes CDR1 MNHEY and CDR2 SVGAGI. CDR3 size: 14 residues. The CDR3 loop reads CASSLRTADYGYTF. For the CDR3, the DNA is TGTGCCAGCAGTCTACGGACAGCAGACTATGGCTACACCTTC.

The chain recombines TRBV2 with TRBJ1-4; TRBD1 is a possible D gene (6 bases). CDR3 length: 14 amino acids. From germline, CDR1 is SNHLY and CDR2 FYNNEI. V shed 4 bases and J shed 3 bases, with 9 bases lying between them. CDR3 nucleotides: TGTGCCAGCAGTGCATACAGGGCTAATGAAAAACTGTTTTTT. Protein: CASSAYRANEKLFF.

Here the CDR3 DNA reads TGTGCCAGTAGGCCGGGACAGGAGAGGACTGAAGCTTTCTTT. Its protein is CASRPGQERTEAFF. This chain joins TRBV19 and TRBJ1-1; 8 nucleotides agree with TRBD1. V gave up 6 bases and J gave up 5 bases; unmatched junction bases: 8. The germline V gene encodes CDR1 LNHDA and CDR2 SQIVND (reference sequence). CDR3 length equals 14 residues. Complete variable domain (other parts from reference TRBV19 and TRBJ1-1): DGGITQSPKYLFRKEGQNVTLSCEQNLNHDAMYWYRQDPGQGLRLIYYSQIVNDFQKGDIAEGYSVSREKKESFPLTVTSAQKNPTAFYLCASRPGQERTEAFFGQGTRLTVV.

The chain uses TRBV6-6 and TRBJ1-1; the match to TRBD1 covers 7 bases. Germline lookup yields CDR1 MNHNY and CDR2 SVGAGI (reference sequence). Trimming removed 6 bases from V and 4 bases from J; junction bases left unmatched: 11. The CDR3 consists of 15 residues. CDR3 amino acids: CASSSATGLVTEAFF. The CDR3 DNA reads as TGTGCCAGCAGCTCTGCGACAGGGTTGGTCACTGAAGCTTTCTTT.

The J gene is TRBJ2-7, the V gene TRBV12-5; 7 bases line up with TRBD1. This CDR3 spans 16 amino acids. The germline V gene has CDR1 LGHNT and CDR2 FRNRAP. The V segment lost 0 bases and the J segment 6 bases; nucleotides outside the gene matches: 11. CDR3 DNA: TGTGCTAGTGGTTTGGTCCTACCGGGACAGTTGAGCGAGCAGTACTTC. This codes for CASGLVLPGQLSEQYF.

The chain combines TRBV29-1 with TRBJ2-7; maybe TRBD2 (6 bases). Germline CDR1 reads SQVTM; CDR2 reads ANQGSEA. Between the trimmed V and J ends, which lost 7 bases and 5 bases, there was a span of 21 bases. CDR3 length equals 14 residues. The CDR3 region is CSARDGTGRDEQYF. The CDR3 DNA reads TGCAGCGCTCGAGACGGGACTGGTAGAGACGAGCAGTACTTC.

The chain joins TRBV28 to TRBJ2-3, with 12 bases matching TRBD2. V gave up 4 bases and J gave up 7 bases; unmatched junction bases: 15. From germline, CDR1 is MDHEN and CDR2 SYDVKM. The CDR3 covers 18 residues. CDR3 protein: CASSYSSGRAPDGNTQYF. The CDR3 nucleotides are TGTGCCAGCAGTTACTCTAGCGGGAGGGCCCCCGATGGGAATACGCAGTATTTT.

The V and J genes are TRBV5-1 and TRBJ2-7; 12 positions match TRBD1. With 7 bases clipped from V and 6 bases from J, the junction kept 11 bases outside the gene matches. Per germline, CDR1 SGHRS and CDR2 YFSETQ. This CDR3 comprises 15 residues. CDR3 sequence reads: CASSQGTGGEGEQYF. The CDR3 DNA reads as TGCGCCAGCTCGCAGGGGACAGGGGGCGAGGGCGAGCAGTACTTC.

The chain recombines TRBV20-1 with TRBJ2-6, with 7 bases matching TRBD2. The V gene's germline CDR1 is DFQATT and CDR2 SNEGSKA (reference sequence). V shed 3 bases, J shed 1 base, and the junction held 6 bases outside the gene matches. The CDR3 is made up of 16 amino acids. CDR3 sequence: CSASGGRVSGANVLTF. Here the CDR3 DNA reads TGCAGTGCTAGTGGGGGGAGGGTATCTGGGGCCAACGTCCTGACTTTC.

This chain links TRBV10-1 with TRBJ2-3; D is undetermined. The CDR3 spans 14 residues. Trimming cost V 2 bases and J 8 bases, with 14 bases left between them. CDR1 is WNHNN, CDR2 SYGVQD, per germline (reference sequence). The CDR3 DNA sequence: TGCGCCAGCAGTGAGATGTTGGCACGGAGTACGCAGTATTTT. The encoded protein is CASSEMLARSTQYF.

This chain uses TRBV29-1 with TRBJ1-2, with 7 bases fitting TRBD1. V shed 4 bases, J shed 5 bases, and the junction held 13 bases outside the gene matches. CDR3 size: 15 residues. Germline CDR1 is SQVTM and CDR2 is ANQGSEA. The CDR3 sequence is CSVGRSDREVYGYTF. CDR3 bases: TGCAGCGTTGGCCGAAGCGACAGGGAGGTGTATGGCTACACCTTC.

This clone was observed a single time. This chain links TRBV7-9 with TRBJ1-1, with TRBD1 as a possible D gene (5 bases). The CDR3 runs 13 residues. CDR1 SEHNR and CDR2 FQNEAQ come from the germline V gene (reference sequence). The V end was cut by 4 bases, the J end by 3 bases, with 9 bases between. This CDR3 is CASSWGEDTEAFF. CDR3 DNA: TGTGCCAGCAGCTGGGGGGAGGACACTGAAGCTTTCTTT. Variable domain in full (rest from reference TRBV7-9 and TRBJ1-1): DTGVSQNPRHKITKRGQNVTFRCDPISEHNRLYWYRQTLGQGPEFLTYFQNEAQLEKSRLLSDRFSAERPKGSFSTLEIQRTEQGDSAMYLCASSWGEDTEAFFGQGTRLTVV.

Written as DNA, the CDR3 is TGTGCCACCAGTGATCGACGGCGGACAGATACGCAGTATTTT. Translating gives CATSDRRRTDTQYF. V is TRBV24-1 and J is TRBJ2-3; D ambiguous. This CDR3 comprises 14 residues. Looked up from germline, CDR1 is KGHDR and CDR2 is SFDVKD. V lost 3 bases to trimming and J lost 3 bases, with 9 bases between them.

This clone was recorded a few times. The CDR3, as DNA: TGTGCCAGTAGTATAGGCGGGACCATCAGGGGGAGCGAGCAGTACTTC. Residues: CASSIGGTIRGSEQYF. The chain couples TRBV19 to TRBJ2-7; D might be TRBD1 (7 bases). This CDR3 is 16 amino acids long. V lost 1 base and J 6 bases, leaving 19 bases between the germline ends. CDR1 is LNHDA and CDR2 is SQIVND in the germline V gene (reference sequence). The full variable domain, completed using reference TRBV19 and TRBJ2-7, is DGGITQSPKYLFRKEGQNVTLSCEQNLNHDAMYWYRQDPGQGLRLIYYSQIVNDFQKGDIAEGYSVSREKKESFPLTVTSAQKNPTAFYLCASSIGGTIRGSEQYFGPGTRLTVT.